These 16 T cell receptor beta chains share one sample of origin, sequenced in a study of shared clonotypes between healthy human individuals. CD45RO-negative cells were positively selected for CCR7, leaving out terminally differentiated effector memory CD45RA+ cells. This table comes from immunoSEQ multiplex PCR, and its TCRdb copy is limited to in-frame clones, with some not included. The repertoire holds hundreds of thousands of clones, with 90% to 95% as singletons. Sequenced sample: naive CD8+ T cells sorted from blood. These receptors originate from a man aged 25-45 years in good health.

This clone was picked up one time. The CDR3 sequence: CASSLIAGALYNEQFF. CDR3 DNA: TGTGCCAGCAGCTTAATAGCGGGTGCGCTCTACAATGAGCAGTTCTTC. The chain joins TRBV7-3 to TRBJ2-1; 7 positions agree with TRBD2. Trimming cost V 1 base and J 3 bases; bases outside gene matches: 6. The CDR3 is 16 residues long. Germline CDR1 SGHTA, CDR2 FQGTGA. Full variable domain (remainder filled in from reference TRBV7-3 and TRBJ2-1): GAGVSQTPSNKVTEKGKYVELRCDPISGHTALYWYRQSLGQGPEFLIYFQGTGAADDSGLPNDRFFAVRPEGSVSTLKIQRTERGDSAVYLCASSLIAGALYNEQFFGPGTRLTVL.

V usage is TRBV28 and J usage is TRBJ2-3; no reliable D call. Germline CDR1 MDHEN, CDR2 SYDVKM. The V gene lost 4 bases and the J gene lost 4 bases, with 18 bases spanning the gap. This CDR3 is built from 16 residues. CDR3 protein: CASSSRLTAKADTQYF. For the CDR3, the DNA is TGTGCCAGCAGTTCCCGACTTACCGCGAAGGCAGATACGCAGTATTTT. The whole variable domain, filled in from reference TRBV28 and TRBJ2-3, reads DVKVTQSSRYLVKRTGEKVFLECVQDMDHENMFWYRQDPGLGLRLIYFSYDVKMKEKGDIPEGYSVSREKKERFSLILESASTNQTSMYLCASSSRLTAKADTQYFGPGTRLTVL.

The gene calls are TRBV7-6 and TRBJ1-5; possibly TRBD1 for D (6 bases). This CDR3 contains 17 residues. V was shortened by 1 base and J by 2 bases, with 15 bases between the two germline ends. Germline CDR1 and CDR2: SGHVS and FNYEAQ. The CDR3 nucleotides read TGTGCCAGCAGCTTAGTTCGGGGGGCGCCGGGCAATCAGCCCCAGCATTTT. As protein: CASSLVRGAPGNQPQHF. Using reference TRBV7-6 and TRBJ1-5 for the parts outside the CDR3, the full variable domain is GAGVSQSPRYKVTKRGQDVALRCDPISGHVSLYWYRQALGQGPEFLTYFNYEAQQDKSGLPNDRFSAERPEGSISTLTIQRTEQRDSAMYRCASSLVRGAPGNQPQHFGDGTRLSIL.

The V and J genes are TRBV2 and TRBJ2-7; 7 bases are shared with TRBD1. This CDR3 spans 14 amino acids. V trimming: 7 bases; J trimming: 4 bases; junction bases outside the gene matches: 10. Germline V lookup: CDR1 SNHLY, CDR2 FYNNEI. CDR3 in DNA: TGTGCCAGCATTTCACCGGGACAGAAATACGAGCAGTACTTC. Translating it yields CASISPGQKYEQYF.

The chain links TRBV7-9 to TRBJ2-5; D gene unclear. Germline V gives CDR1 SEHNR, CDR2 FQNEAQ (reference sequence). CDR3 size: 14 residues. V was trimmed by 5 bases and J by 5 bases, leaving 15 bases between them. The DNA for the CDR3 is TGTGCCAGCAGCACACCTCTAGAGCCTGAGACCCAGTACTTC. This codes for CASSTPLEPETQYF.

This clone was detected once. The gene calls are TRBV29-1 and TRBJ1-4, with D hard to call. The CDR3 has 12 residues. In germline, CDR1 is SQVTM, CDR2 ANQGSEA. The V and J ends lost 6 bases and 0 bases respectively, with 5 bases between them. CDR3 coding DNA: TGCAGCGTCAGCACAACTAATGAAAAACTGTTTTTT. It encodes CSVSTTNEKLFF.

The J gene is TRBJ2-7, the V gene TRBV27, with 9 bases matching TRBD2. This CDR3 contains 16 residues. Trimming at V came to 6 bases and at J to 2 bases, leaving 11 bases not matched to a gene. CDR1 and CDR2 (germline): MNHEY, SMNVEV (reference sequence). The CDR3 DNA reads TGTGCCAGCAGCTACATTTTAGCGGGAGCCCCCTACGAGCAGTACTTC. Protein sequence: CASSYILAGAPYEQYF.

V usage is TRBV29-1 and J usage is TRBJ2-7, with TRBD2 matching 10 bases. J gave up 4 bases and V 3 bases, and 6 bases lay outside the gene matches. The CDR3 spans 14 residues. CDR1 and CDR2 (germline): SQVTM, ANQGSEA. The CDR3 spells CSVDSASGSYEQYF. For the CDR3, the DNA is TGCAGCGTTGATTCGGCTAGCGGGAGTTACGAGCAGTACTTC.

The chain is built from TRBV7-3 and TRBJ2-1; 11 positions agree with TRBD2. The CDR3 contains 14 residues. The V gene's germline CDR1 is SGHTA and CDR2 FQGTGA. Germline trimming cut 2 bases from V and 13 bases from J; bases unmatched to any gene: 7. The CDR3 DNA follows: TGTGCCAGCAGCTTAGGGACTAGCGGACATGGACAGTTCTTC. Translating it yields CASSLGTSGHGQFF.

This chain links TRBV6-6 with TRBJ2-1; 8 bases line up with TRBD2. With 0 bases clipped from V and 7 bases from J, the junction kept 5 bases outside the gene matches. CDR3 size: 15 residues. Germline CDR1 reads MNHNY; CDR2 reads SVGAGI (reference sequence). DNA for the CDR3: TGTGCCAGCAGTTACTCAGCGGGAGAATCAAATGAGCAGTTCTTC. Encoded protein: CASSYSAGESNEQFF.

The chain combines TRBV7-9 with TRBJ2-1; 10 positions agree with TRBD2. The V segment lost 2 bases and the J segment 3 bases; nucleotides outside the gene matches: 7. This CDR3 spans 17 amino acids. Germline V gene lookup returns CDR1 SEHNR and CDR2 FQNEAQ (reference sequence). As DNA, the CDR3 is TGTGCCAGCAGCTTACTAGGTGGACTAGCGGACTACAATGAGCAGTTCTTC. Translation gives CASSLLGGLADYNEQFF.

This clone was found a few times. The rearrangement links TRBV6-5 to TRBJ2-2; D is unresolved. Looked up from germline, CDR1 is MNHEY and CDR2 is SVGAGI. The V end was cut by 5 bases, the J end by 4 bases, with 2 bases between. CDR3 length: 11 amino acids. CDR3 DNA sequence: TGTGCCAGCAGTAGCACCGGGGAGCTGTTTTTT. Its translation is CASSSTGELFF.

This clone appeared a single time. The chain links TRBV9 to TRBJ2-1; 10 positions agree with TRBD1. J gave up 3 bases and V 3 bases, and 3 bases lay outside the gene matches. CDR1 is SGDLS and CDR2 is YYNGEE in the germline V gene. The CDR3 loop spans 15 amino acids. The CDR3 DNA is TGTGCCAGCAGCGGGGGGACAGGGGACTACAATGAGCAGTTCTTC. Protein sequence: CASSGGTGDYNEQFF.

This chain joins TRBV30 and TRBJ2-1; D remains unclear. V was cut by 0 bases and J by 8 bases, with 11 bases left in between. Germline CDR1 and CDR2: GTSNPN and SVGIG (reference sequence). The CDR3 contains 13 residues. The CDR3 DNA follows: TGTGCCTGGAGTGTGTCGAATAACGATGAGCAGTTCTTC. It specifies CAWSVSNNDEQFF.

The chain employs TRBV7-8 and TRBJ2-7, with 7 bases matching TRBD2. This CDR3 spans 15 amino acids. Germline loops: CDR1 SGHVS, CDR2 FQNEAQ. The junction had 9 bases not matched to a gene; V was cut back by 4 bases and J by 3 bases. DNA for the CDR3: TGTGCCAGCAGCTATGCCGGACTAGAGGGCTACGAGCAGTACTTC. Its protein product is CASSYAGLEGYEQYF. Full variable domain (rest looked up from reference TRBV7-8 and TRBJ2-7): GAGVSQSPRYKVAKRGQDVALRCDPISGHVSLFWYQQALGQGPEFLTYFQNEAQLDKSGLPSDRFFAERPEGSVSTLKIQRTQQEDSAVYLCASSYAGLEGYEQYFGPGTRLTVT.

Comment on this clone: Possible read error: a much larger clone is one base away. The CDR3 reads CASSEYYEQYF. The CDR3 DNA follows: TGTGCCAGCAGTGAATACTACGAGCAGTACTTC. J is TRBJ2-7 and V is TRBV25-1, with D unresolved. CDR3 length equals 11 residues. The germline V gene has CDR1 MGHDK and CDR2 SYGVNS. V was pared by 0 bases and J by 3 bases, with 0 bases between.